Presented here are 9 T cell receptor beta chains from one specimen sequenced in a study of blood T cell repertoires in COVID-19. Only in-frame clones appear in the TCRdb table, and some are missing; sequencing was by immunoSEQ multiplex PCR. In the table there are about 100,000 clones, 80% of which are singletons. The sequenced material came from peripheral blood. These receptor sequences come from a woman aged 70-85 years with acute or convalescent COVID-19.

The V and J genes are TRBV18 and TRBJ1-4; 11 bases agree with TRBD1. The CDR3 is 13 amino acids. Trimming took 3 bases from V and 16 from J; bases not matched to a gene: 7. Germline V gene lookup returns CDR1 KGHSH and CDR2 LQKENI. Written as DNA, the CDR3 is TGTGCCAGCTCACCCTCCGGGACAGGGGGTGGGTTTTTT. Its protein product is CASSPSGTGGGFF. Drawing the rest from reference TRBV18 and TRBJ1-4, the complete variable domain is NAGVMQNPRHLVRRRGQEARLRCSPMKGHSHVYWYRQLPEEGLKFMVYLQKENIIDESGMPKERFSAEFPKEGPSILRIQQVVRGDSAAYFCASSPSGTGGGFFGSGTQLSVL.

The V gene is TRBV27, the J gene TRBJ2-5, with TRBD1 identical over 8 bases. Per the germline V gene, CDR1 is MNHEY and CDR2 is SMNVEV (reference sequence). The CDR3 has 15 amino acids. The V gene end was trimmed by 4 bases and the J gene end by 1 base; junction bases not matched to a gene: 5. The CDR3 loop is CASSSQGQAQETQYF. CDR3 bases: TGTGCCAGCAGTTCCCAGGGACAGGCCCAAGAGACCCAGTACTTC.

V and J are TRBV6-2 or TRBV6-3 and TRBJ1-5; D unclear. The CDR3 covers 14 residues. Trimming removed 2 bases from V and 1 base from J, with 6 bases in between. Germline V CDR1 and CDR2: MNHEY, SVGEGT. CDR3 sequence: CASSYVESNQPQHF. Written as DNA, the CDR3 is TGTGCCAGCAGTTACGTCGAGAGCAATCAGCCCCAGCATTTT.

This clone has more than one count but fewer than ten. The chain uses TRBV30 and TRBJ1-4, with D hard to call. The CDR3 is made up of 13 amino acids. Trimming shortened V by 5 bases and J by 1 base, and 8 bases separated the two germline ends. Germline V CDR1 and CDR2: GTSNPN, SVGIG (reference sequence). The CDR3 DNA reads TGTGCCTGGGAAAGAGGAACTAATGAAAAACTGTTTTTT. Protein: CAWERGTNEKLFF.

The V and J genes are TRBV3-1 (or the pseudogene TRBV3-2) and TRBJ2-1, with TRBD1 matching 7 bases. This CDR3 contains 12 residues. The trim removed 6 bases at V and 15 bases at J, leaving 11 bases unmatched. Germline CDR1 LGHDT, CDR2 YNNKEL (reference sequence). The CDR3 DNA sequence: TGTGCCAGCAGTCCCAACAGGGGCAGGCGGTTCTTC. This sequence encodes CASSPNRGRRFF.

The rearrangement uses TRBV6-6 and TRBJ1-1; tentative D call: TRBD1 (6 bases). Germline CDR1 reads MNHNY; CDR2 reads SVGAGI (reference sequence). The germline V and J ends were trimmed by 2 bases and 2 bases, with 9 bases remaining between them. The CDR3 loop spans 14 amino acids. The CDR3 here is CASSYDRSNTEAFF. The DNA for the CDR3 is TGTGCCAGCAGTTACGACAGGAGTAACACTGAAGCTTTCTTT.

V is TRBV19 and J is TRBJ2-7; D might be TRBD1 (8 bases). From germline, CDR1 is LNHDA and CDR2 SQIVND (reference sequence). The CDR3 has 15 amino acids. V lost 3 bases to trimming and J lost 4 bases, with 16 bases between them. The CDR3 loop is CASSIYRGGRYEQYF. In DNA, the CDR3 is TGTGCCAGTAGTATTTACAGGGGGGGTAGGTACGAGCAGTACTTC.

The CDR3 DNA reads as TGTGCCTGGAAAAGGAGGGCGAACACTGAAGCTTTCTTT. It encodes CAWKRRANTEAFF. This sequence joins TRBV30 and TRBJ1-1; no definite D call. The length of the CDR3 is 13 residues. The V gene lost 4 bases and the J gene lost 1 base, with 10 bases spanning the gap. CDR1 GTSNPN and CDR2 SVGIG come from the germline V gene (reference sequence).

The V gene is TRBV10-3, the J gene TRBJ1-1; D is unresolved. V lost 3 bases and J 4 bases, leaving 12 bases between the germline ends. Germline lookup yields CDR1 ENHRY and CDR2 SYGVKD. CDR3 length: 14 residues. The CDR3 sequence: CAISDPRSPTEAFF. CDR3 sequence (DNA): TGTGCCATCAGTGATCCGAGGTCGCCCACTGAAGCTTTCTTT.